A selection of T cell receptor beta chains follows, all from one sample in a study of blood T cell repertoires in COVID-19. Profiled with immunoSEQ multiplex PCR; TCRdb holds only in-frame clones, not every one. The data hold 150,000 to 200,000 clones, with approximately 91% observed a single time. What was sequenced was PBMCs or T cells enriched from blood (not recorded which). The receptors were gathered from a woman aged 18 to 35 who had recovered from COVID-19. CDR3s include the opening cysteine and the closing phenylalanine or tryptophan. The D gene is left open where the match is weak. The size entry is marked missing in some rows and otherwise reads once, few, many or a size class.

>TRBJ2-7|TRBV4-2|-|TRBD1
TGTGCCAGCAGCGTCCAGGGGGCGTCGTCCTACGAGCAGTACTTC
CASSVQGASSYEQYF
>TRBJ1-1|TRBV15|once|-
TGTGCCACCAGCAGAGATCGTATCACTGAAGCTTTCTTT
CATSRDRITEAFF
>TRBJ1-1|TRBV29-1|-|-
TGCAGCTTCCGGAGGAACACTGAAGCTTTCTTT
CSFRRNTEAFF
>TRBJ1-6|TRBV30|-|-
TGTGCCTCCTCCGGACCCGGAGGTACTTCACCCCTCCACTTT
CASSGPGGTSPLHF
>TRBJ2-7|TRBV27|-|-
TGTGCCAGCGGAGCGGATACCTACGAGCAGTACTTC
CASGADTYEQYF
>TRBJ1-5|TRBV5-5|-|-
TGTGCCAGCAGCTCTGAACAGGGAAGCAATCAGCCCCAGCATTTT
CASSSEQGSNQPQHF
>TRBJ2-3|TRBV2|-|-
TGTGCCAGCAGTTCCGTGAGCGGGAGCACAGATACGCAGTATTTT
CASSSVSGSTDTQYF
>TRBJ2-7|TRBV27|-|TRBD2
TGTGCCAGCAGCCCCTCGACTAGCGGGAGAAACGAGCAGTACTTC
CASSPSTSGRNEQYF
>TRBJ2-2|TRBV7-2|-|-
TGTGCCAGCAGCTTTCAACAGGGTGGCGGGGAGCTGTTTTTT
CASSFQQGGGELFF
>TRBJ1-5|TRBV3-1/TRBV3-2|once|TRBD1
TGTGCCAGCAACCGGGACAGTAGCAATCAGCCCCAGCATTTT
CASNRDSSNQPQHF
>TRBJ2-1|TRBV28|once|-
TGTGCCAGCGGCGAGCACGGGACTCGAGGGGGCGGTGAGCAGTTCTTC
CASGEHGTRGGGEQFF
>TRBJ2-7|TRBV4-2|once|TRBD2
TGTGCCAGCAGCCCGGCTCTTGCGGGAGGAGCGGGGGAGCAGTACTTC
CASSPALAGGAGEQYF
>TRBJ2-1|TRBV20-1|-|TRBD1
TGCAGTGCTAGTGAGGGGACAGCCTACAATGAGCAGTTCTTC
CSASEGTAYNEQFF
>TRBJ2-7|TRBV4-1|-|TRBD2
TGCGCCAGCAGTCGGACTAGCGCAAACGAGCAGTACTTC
CASSRTSANEQYF
>TRBJ1-4|TRBV19|-|TRBD1
TGTGCCAGTAGTATGTACCAGGGGGCAAGCGGAAAACTGTTTTTT
CASSMYQGASGKLFF
>TRBJ1-5|TRBV18|-|-
TGTGCCAGCTCACCGCCCGGGGATGGGCCCCAGCATTTT
CASSPPGDGPQHF
>TRBJ2-3|TRBV29-1|-|TRBD2
TGCAGCGTTGCAAGCGGGAGGGCCCTCCGCGTGACAGATACGCAGTATTTT
CSVASGRALRVTDTQYF
>TRBJ1-2|TRBV6-6|-|TRBD1
TGTGCCAGCAGCCTGACAGGGGGCGGCGGCTACACCTTC
CASSLTGGGGYTF
>TRBJ1-5|TRBV5-1|-|-
TGCGCCAGCAGCCCGGAGGGGAATCAGCCCCAGCATTTT
CASSPEGNQPQHF
>TRBJ1-5|TRBV15|-|TRBD1
TGTGCCACCAGCAGAGACTTGGGGACAGGGGGCAATCAGCCCCAGCATTTT
CATSRDLGTGGNQPQHF
>TRBJ1-2|TRBV3-1/TRBV3-2|-|-
TGTGCCAGCAGCCAAACTCGGGACTATGGCTACACCTTC
CASSQTRDYGYTF
>TRBJ2-5|TRBV2|-|TRBD1
TGTGCCAGCAGTTTGACAGGGGGCGAGGGACCGCAAGAGACCCAGTACTTC
CASSLTGGEGPQETQYF
>TRBJ2-1|TRBV7-9|-|TRBD2
TGTGCCAGCAACCCGACTAGCGGGGGGACCAATGAGCAGTTCTTC
CASNPTSGGTNEQFF
>TRBJ1-3|TRBV10-3|-|TRBD1
TGTGCCATCAGCCGGGACAGGGGGATAGCTGGAAACACCATATATTTT
CAISRDRGIAGNTIYF
>TRBJ1-2|TRBV4-3|-|-
TGCGCCAGCAGCCCCTCAGGGGCGGATGGCTACACCTTC
CASSPSGADGYTF
>TRBJ1-1|TRBV2|-|-
TGTGCCAGCAGCCCTAAATTCGGGGTTGAAGCTTTCTTT
CASSPKFGVEAFF
>TRBJ2-5|TRBV18|-|-
TGTGCCAGCTCGTCCCTCCAAGAGACCCAGTACTTC
CASSSLQETQYF
>TRBJ1-5|TRBV6-5|-|-
TGTGCCAGCAGACACAGGCCTTATAGCAATCAGCCCCAGCATTTT
CASRHRPYSNQPQHF
>TRBJ1-5|TRBV2|-|TRBD1
TGTGCCAGCAGACCTGTGACAGGGAATCAGCCCCAGCATTTT
CASRPVTGNQPQHF
>TRBJ2-3|TRBV19|-|TRBD2
TGTGCCAGTAGTATAGTTCCAGCGGGAACAGATACGCAGTATTTT
CASSIVPAGTDTQYF
>TRBJ2-5|TRBV7-3|-|TRBD2
TGTGCCAGCAGCTTAAACAGCGGGAGGCGAGAGACCCAGTACTTC
CASSLNSGRRETQYF
>TRBJ2-1|TRBV7-7|-|-
TGTGCTAGCAGCCCCTTAGGTGGGGCAGCGCATGAGCAGTTCTTC
CASSPLGGAAHEQFF
>TRBJ1-1|TRBV2|-|-
TGTGCCAGCATTCCCACGGGGGGTGAAGCTTTCTTT
CASIPTGGEAFF
>TRBJ2-1|TRBV20-1|-|TRBD2
TGCAGTGCGGAACTAGCGGGGCAGTTCTTC
CSAELAGQFF
>TRBJ2-3|TRBV4-1|-|-
TGCGCCAGCAGCCAGGCCTTGGCACCTAGCACAGATACGCAGTATTTT
CASSQALAPSTDTQYF
>TRBJ1-2|TRBV19|-|TRBD1
TGTGCCAGTAGCGCCGGGACAGGGCCGCTCTATGGCTACACCTTC
CASSAGTGPLYGYTF
>TRBJ2-7|TRBV12-3/TRBV12-4|-|TRBD2
TGTGCCAGCAGGGGACTAGCGGGAGGTGAGCAGTACTTC
CASRGLAGGEQYF
>TRBJ2-2|TRBV3-1/TRBV3-2|-|TRBD2
TGTGCCAGCAGCCAAGATAGTGGACTAGCGAACACCGGGGAGCTGTTTTTT
CASSQDSGLANTGELFF
>TRBJ2-7|TRBV11-2|-|-
TGTGCCAGCAGCGACCCAACTAGGACCTCCTACGAGCAGTACTTC
CASSDPTRTSYEQYF
>TRBJ2-7|TRBV5-1|once|-
TGCGCCAGCAGCTTGGGTCACGGGGGGCCCCAGAGCTCCTACGAGCAGTACTTC
CASSLGHGGPQSSYEQYF
>TRBJ2-7|TRBV6-5|-|-
TGTGCCAGCAGTTATTATCTCGGTTCCGCGTACGAGCAGTACTTC
CASSYYLGSAYEQYF
>TRBJ1-2|TRBV6-1|-|TRBD1
TGTGCCAGCAGTGAACTGACAGGGACCTATGGTTACACCTTC
CASSELTGTYGYTF
>TRBJ1-3|TRBV15|-|-
TGTGCCACCAGCAGACCCCCTTTGGGAAACACCATATATTTT
CATSRPPLGNTIYF